This record concerns one T cell receptor (beta chain) sequence. Its antigen is as yet unknown. These data belong to a study of graft-versus-host responses after intestinal transplantation. Whole-study results and caveats: The study associated peak circulating GvH clone levels with early post-transplant HvG declines. Subjects displaying graft-donor T cell macrochimerism possessed elevated graft-versus-host to host-versus-graft clonal ratios inside allografts.

With 3 bases clipped from V and 2 bases from J, the junction kept 6 bases outside the gene matches. Germline-derived CDR1 and CDR2 are KGHSH and LQKENI. The CDR3 is 15 amino acids. Profiling relied on immunoSEQ multiplex PCR, and the TCRdb table lists in-frame clones only, not all of them. The sample has 100,000 to 130,000 clones; 87% are singletons. The rearrangement uses TRBV18 and TRBJ2-7; 8 bases agree with TRBD1. The sequenced sample was unstimulated CD4+ T cells sorted from spleen or lymph node cells, obtained before transplant. This clonotype originated in a human donor who was the organ donor for an intestinal transplant. The CDR3 sequence is CASSPSRDRTYEQYF. In DNA form, the CDR3 reads TGTGCCAGCTCACCTTCAAGGGACAGGACCTACGAGCAGTACTTC.